This T cell receptor beta chain is from a study of T cell repertoires in cytomegalovirus infection. Study context: It was the public TCR beta signatures that indicated both CMV infection and matching HLA type.

CDR3 length equals 14 residues. Trimming shortened V by 2 bases and J by 4 bases, and 14 bases separated the two germline ends. The germline V gene encodes CDR1 DFQATT and CDR2 SNEGSKA (reference sequence). This clonotype came up many times. TCRdb processed the reads anew with MiXCR; each CDR3 protein has one entry. The table includes under 100,000 distinct CDR3 sequences, roughly 3.5% detected once. The sequence was collected from a human donor in good health (CMV status not recorded). Some clones in this sample may be carry-over from other donors' samples. The chain recombines TRBV20-1 with TRBJ1-2; D is unclear. The specimen was PBMCs. CDR3 nucleotide sequence: TGCAGTGCTAGAACGGTATACTCTTCCTATGGCTACACCTTC. As protein: CSARTVYSSYGYTF.